Given below is one T cell receptor beta chain in context. No antigen is known for it. These data originate in a study of T cell responses to AZD1222 COVID-19 vaccine. CDR3 length: 16 amino acids. The germline V gene encodes CDR1 MRHNA and CDR2 SNTAGT. V dropped 4 bases and J dropped 5; count of bases not matched to a gene: 5. Generated by immunoSEQ multiplex PCR, the TCRdb table keeps only in-frame clones and is missing some. The repertoire consists of 65,000 to 70,000 clones, with approximately 87% occurring once and the leading ten covering approximately 25%. General study findings and limits: There were mostly white British donors and more females than males, and clonal diversity was possibly underestimated. Only 5 or 6 AZD1222 recipients tested seropositive at baseline.

The gene calls are TRBV6-4 and TRBJ2-3; 14 nucleotides align to TRBD2. The sequence derives from an adult who received the AZD1222 COVID-19 vaccine. This specimen was peripheral blood, taken 28 days after the second AZD1222 dose. CDR3 DNA sequence: TGTGCCAGCAGTGCAGGGACTAGCGGGGGTGGAGATACGCAGTATTTT. Its translation is CASSAGTSGGGDTQYF.